These T cell receptor beta chains were read from a single sample in a study of CD8 T cells in Susac syndrome. TCRdb independently ran MiXCR on the immunoSEQ multiplex PCR reads; one entry per CDR3 protein. The sample holds just over 300,000 distinct CDR3 sequences, roughly nine tenths seen once. The sample was CD4+ T cells from PBMCs. All receptors come from a human donor with multiple sclerosis. Both conserved end residues are part of each CDR3. A D gene is named only where the DNA matches it firmly. Only some rows state a clone size, as once, few, many or a class for expanded clones.

J: TRBJ1-2; D: .; V: TRBV4-1; size: .; CDR3: CASNPRVLAYGYTF; DNA: TGCGCCAGTAACCCAAGGGTTCTTGCCTATGGCTACACCTTC
J: TRBJ1-6; D: TRBD1; V: TRBV19; size: .; CDR3: CATQTGGKSPLHF; DNA: TGTGCCACCCAGACAGGGGGCAAATCACCCCTCCACTTT
J: TRBJ1-2; D: .; V: TRBV6-2/TRBV6-3; size: .; CDR3: CASSLGGAGYGYTF; DNA: TGTGCCAGCAGTTTGGGGGGCGCGGGCTATGGCTACACCTTC
J: TRBJ2-5; D: TRBD2; V: TRBV5-1; size: .; CDR3: CASGQGLAGVGETQYF; DNA: TGCGCCAGCGGTCAGGGACTAGCGGGGGTCGGGGAGACCCAGTACTTC
J: TRBJ1-2; D: .; V: TRBV9; size: .; CDR3: CASSVGREVYGYTF; DNA: TGTGCCAGCAGCGTAGGGAGGGAGGTATATGGCTACACCTTC
J: TRBJ2-7; D: .; V: TRBV27; size: once; CDR3: CASRRQGLFYEQYF; DNA: TGTGCCAGCAGACGTCAGGGACTTTTCTACGAGCAGTACTTC
J: TRBJ2-7; D: .; V: TRBV4-1; size: .; CDR3: CASSQDTGGIPYEQYF; DNA: TGCGCCAGCAGCCAAGATACGGGCGGGATCCCCTACGAGCAGTACTTC
J: TRBJ1-6; D: TRBD1; V: TRBV7-8; size: .; CDR3: CASSLGPGQSPPLHF; DNA: TGTGCCAGCAGCTTAGGACCGGGACAGTCGCCACCCCTCCACTTT
J: TRBJ1-2; D: .; V: TRBV5-4; size: .; CDR3: CASSTGQGTYGYTF; DNA: TGTGCCAGCAGCACCGGGCAGGGTACCTATGGCTACACCTTC
J: TRBJ2-7; D: .; V: TRBV7-2; size: .; CDR3: CASSLWVLRDSYEQYF; DNA: TGTGCCAGCAGCTTATGGGTCTTACGAGACTCCTACGAGCAGTACTTC
J: TRBJ2-3; D: .; V: TRBV29-1; size: .; CDR3: CSARASFFGTDTQYF; DNA: TGCAGCGCCCGAGCCTCTTTTTTCGGCACAGATACGCAGTATTTT
J: TRBJ1-2; D: .; V: TRBV3-1; size: .; CDR3: CASSQDSGRHYGYTF; DNA: TGTGCCAGCAGCCAAGATTCAGGGCGTCACTATGGCTACACCTTC
J: TRBJ1-1; D: .; V: TRBV7-9; size: .; CDR3: CASSLDLAIRPTEAFF; DNA: TGTGCCAGCAGCTTAGATCTCGCTATACGGCCCACTGAAGCTTTCTTT
J: TRBJ2-5; D: TRBD2; V: TRBV9; size: .; CDR3: CASSVVAGPQETQYF; DNA: TGTGCCAGCAGCGTAGTAGCGGGGCCCCAAGAGACCCAGTACTTC
J: TRBJ2-4; D: TRBD1; V: TRBV15; size: .; CDR3: CATRAGRGLAKNIQYF; DNA: TGTGCCACCAGAGCCGGTAGGGGGCTAGCCAAAAACATTCAGTACTTC
J: TRBJ2-1; D: .; V: TRBV6-5; size: .; CDR3: CASSYYSGMNNEQFF; DNA: TGTGCCAGCAGTTACTATAGCGGAATGAACAATGAGCAGTTCTTC
J: TRBJ2-3; D: .; V: TRBV5-4; size: .; CDR3: CASSLGESDTQYF; DNA: TGTGCCAGCAGCTTGGGGGAATCAGATACGCAGTATTTT
J: TRBJ1-2; D: .; V: TRBV7-2; size: few; CDR3: CASSLPAVRGYTF; DNA: TGTGCCAGCAGCTTACCAGCGGTTAGAGGCTACACCTTC
J: TRBJ2-2; D: .; V: TRBV5-4; size: .; CDR3: CASSIDSTGELFF; DNA: TGTGCCAGCAGCATCGACAGTACCGGGGAGCTGTTTTTT
J: TRBJ2-3; D: .; V: TRBV12-2; size: .; CDR3: CASRFWHPTDTQYF; DNA: TGTGCAAGTCGCTTCTGGCATCCCACAGATACGCAGTATTTT
J: TRBJ2-7; D: .; V: TRBV30; size: .; CDR3: CAWSRVAYEQYF; DNA: TGTGCCTGGAGTAGGGTAGCCTACGAGCAGTACTTC
J: TRBJ2-4; D: .; V: TRBV28; size: .; CDR3: CASGSGDVDIQYF; DNA: TGTGCCAGCGGTTCGGGGGATGTGGACATTCAGTACTTC
J: TRBJ2-7; D: .; V: TRBV5-1; size: once; CDR3: CASSLRADPYEQYF; DNA: TGCGCCAGCAGCTTGAGGGCAGATCCCTACGAGCAGTACTTC
J: TRBJ1-5; D: .; V: TRBV14; size: .; CDR3: CASSQGPGQPQHF; DNA: TGTGCCAGCAGCCAAGGTCCCGGTCAGCCCCAGCATTTT
J: TRBJ2-3; D: .; V: TRBV7-9; size: .; CDR3: CASSLVSGHTDTQYF; DNA: TGTGCCAGCAGCTTAGTATCCGGTCACACAGATACGCAGTATTTT
J: TRBJ2-5; D: .; V: TRBV20-1; size: .; CDR3: CSALRGTLRETQYF; DNA: TGCAGTGCACTTCGGGGGACCCTGAGAGAGACCCAGTACTTC
J: TRBJ1-5; D: TRBD1; V: TRBV5-1; size: .; CDR3: CASSSTGDSNQPQHF; DNA: TGCGCCAGCAGCTCAACAGGGGATAGCAATCAGCCCCAGCATTTT
J: TRBJ2-3; D: TRBD2; V: TRBV29-1; size: .; CDR3: CSVGGGRAPTDTQYF; DNA: TGCAGCGTTGGAGGCGGGAGGGCCCCCACAGATACGCAGTATTTT
J: TRBJ1-5; D: .; V: TRBV7-9; size: .; CDR3: CASSLGGVRNQPQHF; DNA: TGTGCCAGCAGCTTGGGGGGTGTACGAAATCAGCCCCAGCATTTT
J: TRBJ1-1; D: .; V: TRBV20-1; size: .; CDR3: CSARGGRVGAEAFF; DNA: TGCAGTGCTAGAGGGGGGCGGGTAGGCGCTGAAGCTTTCTTT
J: TRBJ1-2; D: .; V: TRBV5-6; size: .; CDR3: CASSFSTGQSYGYTF; DNA: TGTGCCAGCAGCTTCTCGACAGGACAGTCCTATGGCTACACCTTC
J: TRBJ1-1; D: .; V: TRBV3-1; size: .; CDR3: CASSQMRVNTEAFF; DNA: TGTGCCAGCAGCCAAATGAGGGTGAACACTGAAGCTTTCTTT
J: TRBJ1-1; D: TRBD1; V: TRBV7-9; size: .; CDR3: CASSLGGSRGATEVFF; DNA: TGTGCCAGCAGCTTAGGGGGAAGCAGGGGGGCCACTGAAGTTTTCTTT
J: TRBJ1-1; D: .; V: TRBV7-9; size: .; CDR3: CATGTPANTEAFF; DNA: TGTGCCACCGGGACGCCCGCGAACACTGAAGCTTTCTTT
J: TRBJ1-1; D: TRBD1; V: TRBV9; size: .; CDR3: CASSRGVQGAWGNTEAFF; DNA: TGTGCCAGCAGCAGAGGGGTACAGGGGGCTTGGGGGAACACTGAAGCTTTCTTT
J: TRBJ2-7; D: TRBD1; V: TRBV18; size: .; CDR3: CASSPRPGDRHYEQYF; DNA: TGTGCCAGCTCACCACGGCCCGGGGACAGGCACTACGAGCAGTACTTC
J: TRBJ2-4; D: .; V: TRBV12-3/TRBV12-4; size: .; CDR3: CASTPAENIQYF; DNA: TGTGCCAGCACTCCGGCCGAAAACATTCAGTACTTC
J: TRBJ2-5; D: TRBD1; V: TRBV20-1; size: .; CDR3: CSARDGDRSRETQYF; DNA: TGCAGTGCTAGAGACGGGGACAGAAGCCGAGAGACCCAGTACTTC
J: TRBJ1-5; D: .; V: TRBV4-2; size: .; CDR3: CASSLTDISNQPQHF; DNA: TGTGCCAGCAGCCTGACCGACATTAGCAATCAGCCCCAGCATTTT
J: TRBJ1-1; D: .; V: TRBV3-1; size: once; CDR3: CASSQDGVSWAFF; DNA: TGTGCCAGCAGCCAAGATGGGGTCTCTTGGGCTTTCTTT
J: TRBJ2-1; D: TRBD2; V: TRBV4-2; size: .; CDR3: CASSRPSGRDNGNEQFF; DNA: TGTGCCAGCAGCCGTCCTAGCGGGAGGGACAACGGCAATGAGCAGTTCTTC
J: TRBJ1-1; D: .; V: TRBV29-1; size: few; CDR3: CSVKNTEAFF; DNA: TGCAGCGTTAAAAACACTGAAGCTTTCTTT
J: TRBJ1-1; D: .; V: TRBV25-1; size: .; CDR3: CASSEPGVSTEAFF; DNA: TGTGCCAGCAGTGAACCCGGCGTTAGCACTGAAGCTTTCTTT
J: TRBJ1-1; D: TRBD1; V: TRBV7-3; size: .; CDR3: CASSAEGGTGTKAFF; DNA: TGTGCCAGCAGCGCGGAGGGTGGGACAGGGACGAAAGCTTTCTTT
J: TRBJ2-5; D: TRBD1; V: TRBV5-5; size: few; CDR3: CASSLQGRRETQYF; DNA: TGTGCCAGCAGCTTACAGGGGCGTCGGGAGACCCAGTACTTC
J: TRBJ2-2; D: TRBD2; V: TRBV5-4; size: .; CDR3: CASGRSGLSNTGELFF; DNA: TGTGCCAGCGGTAGATCGGGACTATCGAACACCGGGGAGCTGTTTTTT